This T cell receptor (beta chain) comes out of a study of blood T cell repertoires in COVID-19. Study as a whole: The origin of the acute and convalescent COVID-19 samples was the United States, Italy and Spain.

TCRdb's copy holds only in-frame clones and misses some; the assay was immunoSEQ multiplex PCR. This sample has approximately 450,000 clones, with around 89% found just once. Source material: peripheral blood. The sequence was obtained from a woman in her twenties or thirties with acute or convalescent COVID-19.

CDR3 sequence reads: CASSLKAGGPNEQFF. CDR3 bases: TGTGCCAGCAGTTTGAAAGCGGGGGGGCCCAATGAGCAGTTCTTC. V usage is TRBV27 and J usage is TRBJ2-1, with 10 bases that match TRBD2. Germline lookup yields CDR1 MNHEY and CDR2 SMNVEV (reference sequence). This CDR3 has 15 amino acids. Trimming removed 3 bases from V and 6 bases from J; junction bases left unmatched: 5.